This T cell receptor beta chain is drawn from a study of molecular identifiers for immune sequencing clone quantification. The wider study: Naive CD8 RNA (around 20,000 or 100,000 cells) was divided into five aliquots, with four sequenced.

The authors built bulk TCR libraries by previously described methods with listed TCR primers. TCRdb re-analysed the PCR reads in MiXCR, keeping a single row per CDR3 protein. The sample gives just under 650,000 distinct CDR3 sequences, about 20% of which show up once; 0.85% is in the top ten. This clonotype appeared many times. The ends lost 7 bases at V and 6 bases at J; junction bases unmatched: 15. The germline CDR1 and CDR2 sequences are DFQATT and SNEGSKA (reference sequence). The length of the CDR3 is 14 residues. The chain has TRBV20-1 and TRBJ2-7, with 7 bases fitting TRBD1. This receptor was taken from a human donor in good health. Some libraries in this study had Jurkat cell RNA spiked in. What was sequenced was naive CD8+ T cells from blood, with Jurkat cell RNA spiked in. Subset denoted: FACS-sorted CD8+CD4-CCR7+CD45RA+ naive T cells. The CDR3 DNA sequence: TGCAGTGTCAAACCCCAGGGGGAAATAAGCGAGCAGTACTTC. It encodes CSVKPQGEISEQYF.